Detailed here is one TCR beta chain. Its antigen is not identified. This specimen belongs to a study of shared clonotypes between healthy human individuals. The study's findings and limits: Deeper or shallower sequencing was expected to change how clonotypes are shared among donors.

Per germline, CDR1 MNHEY and CDR2 SMNVEV (reference sequence). This CDR3 region has 14 residues. The ends lost 4 bases at V and 6 bases at J; junction bases unmatched: 8. Assay used: immunoSEQ multiplex PCR; TCRdb lists only in-frame clones, some missing. This table has hundreds of thousands of clones, approximately 73% appearing once. The receptor comes from a woman under 40 in good health. The rearrangement uses TRBV27 and TRBJ2-7; 8 positions agree with TRBD1. Material for sequencing was memory CD4+ T cells sorted from blood. Subset defined: CD45RA-negative fraction. The CDR3 sequence is CASSSSDRESEQYF. The CDR3 DNA is TGTGCCAGCAGTTCCTCGGACAGGGAGAGCGAGCAGTACTTC.